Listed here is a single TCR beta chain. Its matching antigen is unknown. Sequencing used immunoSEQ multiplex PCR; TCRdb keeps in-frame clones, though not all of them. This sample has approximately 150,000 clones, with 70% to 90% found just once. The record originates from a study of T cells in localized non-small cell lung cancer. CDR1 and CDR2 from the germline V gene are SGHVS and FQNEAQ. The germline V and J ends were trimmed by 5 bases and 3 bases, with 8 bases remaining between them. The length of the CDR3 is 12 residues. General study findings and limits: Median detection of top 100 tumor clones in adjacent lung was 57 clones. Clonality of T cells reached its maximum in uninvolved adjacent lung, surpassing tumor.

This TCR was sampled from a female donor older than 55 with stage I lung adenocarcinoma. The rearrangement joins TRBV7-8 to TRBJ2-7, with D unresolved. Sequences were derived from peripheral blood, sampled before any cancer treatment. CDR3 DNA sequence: TGTGCCAGCAGCAACCAATTCTACGAGCAGTACTTC. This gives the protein CASSNQFYEQYF.